This T cell receptor (beta chain) was captured in a study of regulatory T cells in long-lasting Graves disease. At the level of the study: Those Graves' patients who were newly diagnosed had been on antithyroid drugs under 3 months.

General study results and limits: Persistent disease was characterized by preferential usage of TRBV28, TRBJ1-2 and TRBJ2-5.

iRepertoire HTBI primers and Arm-PCR of CDR3 regions built TCR beta libraries. TCRdb fed the multiplex PCR reads into MiXCR, producing one record per CDR3 protein. This table holds roughly 560,000 distinct CDR3 sequences, about 16% found once. This clonotype has more than one count but fewer than ten. The antigen remains undetermined. The CDR3 extends over 14 amino acids. J was trimmed by 6 bases and V by 4 bases; bases with no gene match: 6. Germline V gene sequence: CDR1 LGHNA, CDR2 YNFKEQ. Specified time point: newly diagnosed GD, antithyroid drugs for less than 3 months. PBMCs were the source of the RNA used for TCR sequencing. These data were likewise used in another study, on T cells in Graves' hyperthyroidism and ophthalmopathy. That publication notes: Stable disease denoted Graves' hyperthyroidism without ophthalmopathy progression within 18 months. Uncontrolled infection, other autoimmune disease, pregnancy or lactation excluded patients.

The chain has TRBV4-2 and TRBJ2-7; 10 bases fit TRBD2. Sequencing was performed on peripheral blood mononuclear cells (PBMCs), taken at new diagnosis, from a patient treated with antithyroid drugs. The receptor was derived from a woman aged 35-60 years with Graves disease. The CDR3 spells CASSRSGGALEQYF. The CDR3 DNA sequence: TGTGCCAGCAGCCGGAGCGGGGGGGCCCTCGAGCAGTACTTC.